A selection of T cell receptor beta chains follows, all from one sample in a study of vaccination and CD4 T cells after COVID-19. TCRdb recomputed calls from the PCR reads with MiXCR, one row per CDR3 protein. The top ten clones hold 20% to 25% of a sample with approximately 7,100 distinct CDR3 sequences, 40% to 50% of them seen once. These receptors' antigens are unknown. Sequenced material: CD4+ T cells from blood, cultured in vitro. The receptor set was obtained from a human donor in good health. Each CDR3 is given with its conserved first and last residue. The D gene is left open where the match is weak. Clone size is not always given. Where it is, it says once, few, many or a class for expanded clones.

TRBD1	TRBV28	TRBJ2-7	-	TGTGCCAGCACCCTCCAGACAGGGGTAGTTAGGGAGCAGTACTTC	CASTLQTGVVREQYF
TRBD1	TRBV6-1	TRBJ2-3	-	TGTGCCAGCAGCTTGATAGGACAGGGGACAGATACGCAGTATTTT	CASSLIGQGTDTQYF
-	TRBV5-1	TRBJ2-5	-	TGCGCCAGCAGCTCCAACAGGAGACCGTTCCAAGAGACCCAGTACTTC	CASSSNRRPFQETQYF
-	TRBV7-9	TRBJ1-3	-	TGTGCCAGCAGCTTAGGACTCGACGGCATCTCTGGAAACACCATATATTTT	CASSLGLDGISGNTIYF
-	TRBV20-1	TRBJ2-2	-	TGCAGTGCTAGACCCCAAACCAATAAATTATGGAACACCGGGGAGCTGTTTTTT	CSARPQTNKLWNTGELFF
TRBD1	TRBV24-1	TRBJ2-7	-	TGTGCCACCAGTGCAGTCTGGACAGGGATTGATTCGCTCTCCTACGAGCAGTACTTC	CATSAVWTGIDSLSYEQYF
-	TRBV4-1	TRBJ1-6	-	TGCGCCAGCAGCCAAGGAGTATTGGGAAGAATGGATTCACCCCTCCACTTT	CASSQGVLGRMDSPLHF
-	TRBV30	TRBJ1-1	-	TGTGCCTGGAGCCTAGAGGACGGAAGGATGAACACTGAAGCTTTCTTT	CAWSLEDGRMNTEAFF
TRBD1	TRBV11-2	TRBJ2-2	-	TGTGCCAGCAGCTCGCCAGGGGGCGGGGAGCTGTTTTTT	CASSSPGGGELFF
TRBD2	TRBV20-1	TRBJ2-7	-	TGCAGTGCAAACCATGGAGCGGGCGGGGGGAACGAGCAGTACTTC	CSANHGAGGGNEQYF
-	TRBV7-8	TRBJ1-6	-	TGTGCCAGCAGCTTAGCGGGTAATTCACCCCTCCACTTT	CASSLAGNSPLHF
TRBD1	TRBV7-2	TRBJ1-5	-	TGTGCCAGCAGCCAAGGGACAGGGGTGAAGCAGCCCCAGCATTTT	CASSQGTGVKQPQHF
TRBD1	TRBV6-5	TRBJ1-6	few	TGTGCCAGCAGTTACTCTATAACAGGGGGCTCCTATAATTCACCCCTCCACTTT	CASSYSITGGSYNSPLHF
-	TRBV9	TRBJ1-2	-	TGTGCCAGCAGCGTAGACAACAGGCAGAAGGGTGGCTACACCTTC	CASSVDNRQKGGYTF
-	TRBV28	TRBJ1-2	-	TGTGCCAGCAGTTTTGGCACGCGTGGCTACACCTTC	CASSFGTRGYTF
TRBD2	TRBV11-2	TRBJ2-1	-	TGTGCCAGCAGCCTTCTAGCGGGAGGGGGAGGCGTTTACAATGAGCAGTTCTTC	CASSLLAGGGGVYNEQFF
-	TRBV20-1	TRBJ2-1	few	TGCAGTGCTCCCGCCGGTCGGGGGTTCACGAATGAGCAGTTCTTC	CSAPAGRGFTNEQFF
TRBD1	TRBV7-2	TRBJ2-7	-	TGTGCCAGCAGCCTGCGTCCCGGGACAGGGAACGAGCAGTACTTC	CASSLRPGTGNEQYF
-	TRBV20-1	TRBJ2-7	-	TGCAGTGCTAATCCCCCCGGGACCATATACGAGCAGTACTTC	CSANPPGTIYEQYF
-	TRBV21-1	TRBJ1-1	-	TGTGCCAGCAGCAAACAGATCGGGCCCCGAGTAGAAGCTTTCTTT	CASSKQIGPRVEAFF
-	TRBV6-2/TRBV6-3	TRBJ1-2	-	TGTGCCAGCAGTTACGGGCAGCCGAACTATGGCTACACCTTC	CASSYGQPNYGYTF
TRBD1	TRBV10-3	TRBJ2-7	-	TGTGCCATCAGCCCACAGGGGTACGAGCAGTACTTC	CAISPQGYEQYF
TRBD1	TRBV6-1	TRBJ1-5	few	TGTGCCAGCAGTCCCGGGACAGGGGGTGGTCAGCCCCAGCATTTT	CASSPGTGGGQPQHF
-	TRBV5-1	TRBJ2-1	-	TGCGCCAGCAGCTTGCCCTTTGGGGATGAGCAGTTCTTC	CASSLPFGDEQFF
-	TRBV10-3	TRBJ1-1	few	TGTGCCATCAGTGAGTCCAGGGAAGGAACTGAAGCTTTCTTT	CAISESREGTEAFF
-	TRBV19	TRBJ1-1	-	TGTGCCAGCAACGGGAGGGCTGAAGCTTTCTTT	CASNGRAEAFF
TRBD1	TRBV6-2/TRBV6-3	TRBJ2-5	few	TGTGCCAGCATGATGACAGGGCAAGAGACCCAGTACTTC	CASMMTGQETQYF
-	TRBV10-3	TRBJ2-4	-	TGTGCCAGCAGGGCGGATAGCACGAACATTCAGTACTTC	CASRADSTNIQYF
-	TRBV12-3/TRBV12-4	TRBJ1-3	-	TGTGCCAGCAGCCTGGCGGTCCCTGGAAACACCATATATTTT	CASSLAVPGNTIYF
-	TRBV28	TRBJ1-2	-	TGTGCCAGCACCCCGAAGGGGCGAGAGTTTAACTATGGCTACACCTTC	CASTPKGREFNYGYTF